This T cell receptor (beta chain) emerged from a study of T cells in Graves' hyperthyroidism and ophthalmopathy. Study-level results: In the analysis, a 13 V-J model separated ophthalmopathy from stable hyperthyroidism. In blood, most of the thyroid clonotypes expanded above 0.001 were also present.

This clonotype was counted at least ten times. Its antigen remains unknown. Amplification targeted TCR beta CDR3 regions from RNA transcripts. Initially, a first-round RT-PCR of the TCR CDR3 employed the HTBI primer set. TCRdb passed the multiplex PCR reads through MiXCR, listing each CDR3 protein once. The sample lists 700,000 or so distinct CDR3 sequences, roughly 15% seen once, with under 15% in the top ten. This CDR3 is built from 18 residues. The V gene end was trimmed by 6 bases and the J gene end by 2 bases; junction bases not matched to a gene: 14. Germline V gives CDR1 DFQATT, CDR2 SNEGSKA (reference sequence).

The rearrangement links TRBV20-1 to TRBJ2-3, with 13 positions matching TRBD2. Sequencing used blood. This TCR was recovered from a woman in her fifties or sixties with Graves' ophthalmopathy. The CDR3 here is CSAGVKWTSGSPTDTQYF. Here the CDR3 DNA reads TGCAGTGCAGGGGTTAAATGGACTAGCGGGAGCCCCACAGATACGCAGTATTTT.